One sample yielded the 23 T cell receptor beta chains listed below, sequenced in a study of T cells after somatic rescue of genetic block. Assay used: immunoSEQ multiplex PCR; TCRdb lists only in-frame clones, some missing. The sample carries around 14,000 clones, 71% recorded once. Input material: peripheral blood mononuclear cells (PBMCs). The receptors were sampled from a man aged 18 to 35.

The rearrangement uses TRBV30 and TRBJ2-7; possibly TRBD1 for D (6 bases). This CDR3 comprises 15 residues. Germline V gives CDR1 GTSNPN, CDR2 SVGIG (reference sequence). Trimming took off 2 bases at V and 13 bases at J, with 27 bases between the two ends. CDR3 nucleotide sequence: TGTGCCTGGAGTAATCGTCGCGGGTTCTCCCTACAGGGATACTTC. Amino acid sequence: CAWSNRRGFSLQGYF. The whole variable domain, remainder taken from reference TRBV30 and TRBJ2-7, is SQTIHQWPATLVQPVGSPLSLECTVEGTSNPNLYWYRQAAGRGLQLLFYSVGIGQISSEVPQNLSASRPQDRQFILSSKKLLLSDSGFYLCAWSNRRGFSLQGYFGPGTRLTVT.

The chain employs TRBV7-3 and TRBJ2-1; 9 bases agree with TRBD2. Germline V CDR1 and CDR2: SGHTA, FQGTGA. This CDR3 is built from 16 residues. The trim removed 5 bases at V and 2 bases at J, leaving 7 bases unmatched. The CDR3 DNA reads TGTGCCAGCAGCCTCTTAGCGGGAGACACCTACAATGAGCAGTTCTTC. It specifies CASSLLAGDTYNEQFF.

This clone has more than one count but fewer than ten. V gene TRBV6-1 combines with J gene TRBJ2-7, with D possibly matching TRBD2 (7 bases). The CDR3 extends over 14 amino acids. V dropped 8 bases and J dropped 2 bases, with 16 bases sitting between them. Germline V CDR1 and CDR2: MNHNS, SASEGT. The CDR3 DNA sequence: TGTGCCAGCCTAAGGGGGGGGAGCACCTACGAGCAGTACTTC. As protein: CASLRGGSTYEQYF.

V and J are TRBV5-1 and TRBJ1-5; TRBD1 is a possible D gene (6 bases). CDR3 length: 16 amino acids. CDR1 SGHRS and CDR2 YFSETQ come from the germline V gene. Trimming took 3 bases from V and 0 from J, leaving 13 bases between them. CDR3 region: CASSWGAGNSNQPQHF. CDR3 DNA: TGCGCCAGCAGCTGGGGGGCAGGTAATAGCAATCAGCCCCAGCATTTT.

V is TRBV18 and J is TRBJ2-1; D may match TRBD1 or TRBD2 (6 bases each). The CDR3 runs to 15 residues. V lost 2 bases and J 2 bases, leaving 10 bases between the germline ends. The germline CDR1 and CDR2 sequences are KGHSH and LQKENI. In DNA, the CDR3 is TGTGCCAGCTCACCATATGGGGGGCCCTACAATGAGCAGTTCTTC. It codes for CASSPYGGPYNEQFF.

The gene calls are TRBV30 and TRBJ1-4; 8 bases match TRBD1. Germline trimming cut 3 bases from V and 7 bases from J; bases unmatched to any gene: 13. Germline CDR1 and CDR2: GTSNPN and SVGIG (reference sequence). The CDR3 runs 16 residues. CDR3 bases: TGTGCCTGGAGCCTAGGGTTCACAGGGGGTTTTGAAAAACTGTTTTTT. It translates to CAWSLGFTGGFEKLFF.

V gene TRBV19 combines with J gene TRBJ2-7, with D perhaps TRBD1 (6 bases). The CDR3 loop spans 14 amino acids. The germline CDR1 and CDR2 sequences are LNHDA and SQIVND (reference sequence). Trimming took 4 bases from V and 1 from J, leaving 11 bases between them. As DNA, the CDR3 is TGTGCCAGTAGTAGCTCCGGGACATCCTACGAGCAGTACTTC. Its translation: CASSSSGTSYEQYF.

CDR3 coding DNA: TGCGCCAGCAGCTCCGGGACCGTATCCTACGAGCAGTACTTC. The encoded protein is CASSSGTVSYEQYF. The genes are TRBV5-1 and TRBJ2-7, with D tentatively TRBD1 or TRBD2 (5 bases each). The CDR3 length is 14 residues. Germline loops: CDR1 SGHRS, CDR2 YFSETQ. V was cut by 3 bases and J by 1 base, with 11 bases left in between. The variable domain in full, with the rest retrieved from reference TRBV5-1 and TRBJ2-7, is KAGVTQTPRYLIKTRGQQVTLSCSPISGHRSVSWYQQTPGQGLQFLFEYFSETQRNKGNFPGRFSGRQFSNSRSEMNVSTLELGDSALYLCASSSGTVSYEQYFGPGTRLTVT.

The chain is built from TRBV11-2 and TRBJ1-1, with D possibly being TRBD1 (5 bases). Germline V gene lookup returns CDR1 SGHAT and CDR2 FQNNGV. CDR3 length equals 12 residues. Trimming removed 5 bases from V and 7 bases from J, with 11 bases in between. The chain's CDR3 is CASSRQSYEAFF. In DNA, the CDR3 is TGTGCCAGCAGCCGACAGTCGTATGAAGCTTTCTTT.

J is TRBJ2-3 and V is TRBV7-9, with 7 bases lining up with TRBD2. Trimming at V came to 4 bases and at J to 0 bases, leaving 10 bases not matched to a gene. In germline, CDR1 is SEHNR, CDR2 FQNEAQ (reference sequence). The CDR3 has 17 amino acids. This CDR3 is CASSSTTSVSSTDTQYF. Written as DNA, the CDR3 is TGTGCCAGCAGCTCCACCACTAGCGTTTCTAGCACAGATACGCAGTATTTT. The full variable domain, its missing parts supplied by reference TRBV7-9 and TRBJ2-3, is DTGVSQNPRHKITKRGQNVTFRCDPISEHNRLYWYRQTLGQGPEFLTYFQNEAQLEKSRLLSDRFSAERPKGSFSTLEIQRTEQGDSAMYLCASSSTTSVSSTDTQYFGPGTRLTVL.

This clone has a single count. This chain uses TRBV27 with TRBJ1-6; TRBD1 might be the D (5 bases). V shed 4 bases and J shed 14 bases, with 21 bases lying between them. Germline lookup yields CDR1 MNHEY and CDR2 SMNVEV (reference sequence). The CDR3 spans 15 residues. The DNA of the CDR3 is TGTGCCAGCAGTTCCCTACTAGGGGACGGAGGTTCCCTCCACTTT. This codes for CASSSLLGDGGSLHF.

The chain has TRBV28 and TRBJ1-2, with D hard to call. The CDR3 is 12 amino acids. V gave up 8 bases and J gave up 0 bases, with 7 bases separating them. CDR1 and CDR2 from the germline V gene are MDHEN and SYDVKM. CDR3 DNA sequence: TGTGCCAGCGGGCCTACTAACTATGGCTACACCTTC. This translates into CASGPTNYGYTF.

This clone occurred many times. V usage is TRBV5-4 and J usage is TRBJ2-7, with a weak D call TRBD2 (7 bases). V dropped 4 bases and J dropped 4 bases, with 24 bases sitting between them. In germline, CDR1 is SGHNT, CDR2 YYREEE (reference sequence). This CDR3 is 17 amino acids long. In nucleotides, the CDR3 is TGTGCCAGCAGCGCACCCGTGGGGGGGGGCGGCCAGTACGAGCAGTACTTC. Translation: CASSAPVGGGGQYEQYF.

The sample holds a few counts of this clone. The chain carries TRBV23-1 and TRBJ2-3; D perhaps matches TRBD2 (5 bases). TRBV23-1 is marked as an open reading frame, function uncertain. V dropped 0 bases and J dropped 6 bases, with 22 bases sitting between them. This CDR3 contains 18 residues. The CDR3 bases are TGCGCCAGCAGTCAATCGATCTGGTGCAAGGGCCCGGGGGATACGCAGTATTTT. It translates to CASSQSIWCKGPGDTQYF.

The CDR3 DNA reads as TGTGCCAGCAGTGAAAGTGGAGGGAGGGGCGCAGGCCACGAGCAGTACTTC. Translating it yields CASSESGGRGAGHEQYF. The genes are TRBV2 and TRBJ2-7, with 7 positions matching TRBD2. Germline-derived CDR1 and CDR2 are SNHLY and FYNNEI. Germline trimming cut 2 bases from V and 5 bases from J; bases unmatched to any gene: 15. This CDR3 is built from 17 residues.

In its sample, this clone was seen a few times. The chain employs TRBV13 and TRBJ1-5, with 7 bases matching TRBD1. The V gene's germline CDR1 is PRHDT and CDR2 FYEKMQ (reference sequence). The junction had 8 bases not matched to a gene; V was cut back by 5 bases and J by 7 bases. The CDR3 is 14 residues long. Here the CDR3 DNA reads TGTGCCAGCAGCCAGAGACAGGGACGCCAGCCCCAGCATTTT. This sequence encodes CASSQRQGRQPQHF.

The rearrangement uses TRBV5-1 and TRBJ2-7; D remains ambiguous. Germline assignment: CDR1 SGHRS and CDR2 YFSETQ. Trimming pared 1 base from V and 2 bases from J, leaving 13 bases between. This CDR3 spans 15 amino acids. The CDR3 DNA follows: TGCGCCAGCAGCTTGAAAGGCGGTAGCCCCTACGAGCAGTACTTC. It encodes CASSLKGGSPYEQYF.

This clone has a single count. The chain joins TRBV4-3 to TRBJ2-7; D is perhaps TRBD2 (6 bases). Trimming took off 6 bases at V and 0 bases at J, with 12 bases between the two ends. The CDR3 covers 14 residues. Per germline, CDR1 LGHNA and CDR2 YSLEER. This chain's CDR3 is CASRGGPSSYEQYF. In nucleotides, the CDR3 is TGCGCCAGCAGAGGAGGGCCGAGCTCCTACGAGCAGTACTTC.

In this sample, this clone turned up once. The V and J genes are TRBV18 and TRBJ1-2; D is possibly TRBD1 (6 bases). The V gene's germline CDR1 is KGHSH and CDR2 LQKENI. This CDR3 contains 14 residues. V lost 3 bases to trimming and J lost 4 bases, with 12 bases between them. The CDR3: CASSPRVGGYGYTF. The CDR3 DNA reads TGTGCCAGCTCACCCAGGGTAGGGGGCTATGGCTACACCTTC.

This sequence joins TRBV7-9 and TRBJ2-2; D call uncertain. The ends were cut back, 1 base at V and 7 bases at J, with 7 bases in the middle. The CDR3 length is 13 residues. The germline CDR1 and CDR2 sequences are SEHNR and FQNEAQ (reference sequence). CDR3: CASSLEIFGELFF. CDR3 nucleotides: TGTGCCAGCAGCTTAGAGATCTTCGGGGAGCTGTTTTTT.

The chain carries TRBV10-3 and TRBJ2-5; 11 nucleotides align to TRBD1. The closer fit of TRBJ2-7 to the DNA end suggests the J call may be wrong. This CDR3 contains 14 residues. Germline CDR1 reads ENHRY; CDR2 reads SYGVKD. This CDR3 reads CAISPGQGAHEQYF. Here the CDR3 DNA reads TGTGCCATCAGTCCTGGACAGGGGGCCCACGAGCAGTACTTC.

This clone has only one observation. This chain uses TRBV30 with TRBJ1-5; D ambiguous. Germline V gene sequence: CDR1 GTSNPN, CDR2 SVGIG (reference sequence). The V end was cut by 0 bases, the J end by 0 bases, with 18 bases between. The CDR3 is 18 amino acids. The CDR3 nucleotides read TGTGCCTGGAGTGTACCGGGAACGGCCTCGTATAGCAATCAGCCCCAGCATTTT. Protein: CAWSVPGTASYSNQPQHF.

J is TRBJ2-7 and V is TRBV7-8, with a weak D call TRBD1 (6 bases). V shed 7 bases and J shed 3 bases, with 19 bases lying between them. This CDR3 comprises 15 residues. Germline V gives CDR1 SGHVS, CDR2 FQNEAQ. The CDR3: CASTPFTGSFYEQYF. The CDR3 DNA is TGTGCCAGCACCCCCTTTACAGGGTCATTCTACGAGCAGTACTTC.